The T cell receptor beta chain under discussion was sequenced for a study of a mutant IDH1 vaccine in newly diagnosed glioma. Notes on this clone: The antigen remains undetermined.

Data came from immunoSEQ multiplex PCR; TCRdb stores just in-frame clones and leaves some out. The repertoire holds almost 85,000 clones, 65% to 90% seen once, with approximately 2% in the top ten. The J segment lost 3 bases and the V segment lost 4 bases, leaving 9 bases of the junction unmatched. The CDR3 has 16 amino acids. Germline V gene lookup returns CDR1 ENHRY and CDR2 SYGVKD. Sample time point: week 23, last vaccination. A 20-mer mutant IDH1 peptide at 300 ug was injected subcutaneously with topical imiquimod. The chain joins TRBV10-3 to TRBJ2-3; 8 bases map to TRBD2. The TCR comes from a man between 25 and 39 years old with glioma. Some clones in this sample may be carry-over from other donors' samples. Sequences were derived from PBMCs, sampled from a glioma patient whose treatment included an IDH1 peptide vaccine. The CDR3 region has the DNA TGTGCCATCAGTGGGGATAGCGGGGACGTTACAGATACGCAGTATTTT. Residues: CAISGDSGDVTDTQYF.